These T cell receptor beta chains were read from a single sample in a study of T cell repertoires in cytomegalovirus infection. In TCRdb, the reads were re-called with MiXCR into one record per CDR3 protein. This table has more than 140,000 distinct CDR3 sequences, 5.5% to 7% appearing once. The sample comprised PBMCs. These receptors were obtained from a human donor in good health (CMV status not recorded). Some clones in this sample may be carry-over from other donors' samples. Each CDR3 is given with its conserved first and last residue. The D gene is left open where the match is weak. Clone size is shown for a subset of rows, as once, few, many or a class of expanded clone.

>TRBJ1-4|.|TRBV6-5|many
CASSYLYSGAASLELFF
TGTGCCAGCAGTTACCTTTACTCCGGGGCCGCCTCGTTGGAACTGTTTTTT
>TRBJ2-3|TRBD2|TRBV7-8|many
CASSLRLAGGTDTQYF
TGTGCCAGCAGCTTACGACTAGCGGGGGGTACAGATACGCAGTATTTT
>TRBJ1-1|.|TRBV2|many
CASTRTRAATEAFF
TGTGCCAGCACCAGGACCAGAGCGGCCACTGAAGCTTTCTTT
>TRBJ2-5|TRBD2|TRBV20-1|many
CSARLAGGSRGTQYF
TGCAGTGCTAGACTAGCGGGGGGCTCCCGGGGGACCCAGTACTTC
>TRBJ2-7|.|TRBV6-8|many
CASSYSGQTTVYEQYF
TGTGCCAGCAGTTACTCGGGGCAGACGACCGTTTACGAGCAGTACTTC
>TRBJ2-7|TRBD2|TRBV7-2|many
CASSFGSGGALEQYF
TGTGCCAGCAGCTTCGGAAGCGGGGGGGCCCTCGAGCAGTACTTC
>TRBJ2-5|.|TRBV7-8|many
CASSLAGWAETQYF
TGTGCCAGCAGCTTAGCGGGGTGGGCAGAGACCCAGTACTTC
>TRBJ2-3|.|TRBV20-1|many
CSALDLSEDITDTQYF
TGCAGTGCTCTGGACCTTAGCGAAGACATCACAGATACGCAGTATTTT
>TRBJ2-7|.|TRBV14|many
CASSRGAALGRGGEQYF
TGTGCCAGCAGTCGAGGGGCAGCACTAGGGCGTGGCGGCGAGCAGTACTTC
>TRBJ2-5|.|TRBV7-2|few
CASSLATTRQETQYF
TGTGCCAGCAGCTTAGCGACTACCCGCCAAGAGACCCAGTACTTC
>TRBJ2-7|.|TRBV5-1|many
CASSKDTAYEQYF
TGCGCCAGCAGCAAGGACACCGCATACGAGCAGTACTTC
>TRBJ1-1|.|TRBV7-2|many
CASSPNGPGIGAEAFF
TGTGCCAGCAGCCCTAATGGACCAGGGATTGGCGCTGAAGCTTTCTTT
>TRBJ2-5|TRBD1|TRBV7-7|many
CASSLGGGSLETQYF
TGTGCCAGCAGCTTAGGAGGGGGCAGCTTGGAGACCCAGTACTTC
>TRBJ2-3|.|TRBV24-1|many
CATSDSFEGRADTQYF
TGTGCCACCAGTGATTCCTTCGAAGGTCGGGCAGATACGCAGTATTTT
>TRBJ2-1|TRBD1|TRBV29-1|many
CSVLPRQGPSYNEQFF
TGCAGCGTTCTTCCCCGACAGGGCCCCTCCTACAATGAGCAGTTCTTC
>TRBJ1-2|.|TRBV7-2|few
CASSRSRGNYGYTF
TGTGCCAGCAGCCGTTCCCGGGGGAACTATGGCTACACCTTC
>TRBJ2-6|.|TRBV7-2|many
CASSLRIRRAPLPGANVLTF
TGTGCCAGCAGCTTAAGAATACGGAGGGCCCCACTTCCTGGGGCCAACGTCCTGACTTTC
>TRBJ1-5|.|TRBV28|few
CASSLRTLHSNQPQHF
TGTGCCAGCAGTCTTCGGACTCTACATAGCAATCAGCCCCAGCATTTT
>TRBJ1-4|.|TRBV7-2|many
CASSLQGDREKLFF
TGTGCCAGCAGCCTACAGGGCGATCGGGAAAAACTGTTTTTT
>TRBJ1-1|TRBD1|TRBV7-3|many
CASSFGTDKNTEAFF
TGTGCCAGCAGCTTCGGGACAGACAAGAACACTGAAGCTTTCTTT
>TRBJ1-1|TRBD1|TRBV12-3/TRBV12-4|few
CASSFGTGEEAFF
TGTGCCAGCAGTTTCGGGACAGGGGAAGAAGCTTTCTTT
>TRBJ1-1|.|TRBV19|many
CASSTQKLNTEAFF
TGTGCCAGTAGTACACAGAAACTCAACACTGAAGCTTTCTTT
>TRBJ2-7|.|TRBV2|many
CASGDSHVFEQYF
TGTGCCAGCGGAGACAGTCATGTCTTCGAGCAGTACTTC
>TRBJ2-5|.|TRBV2|many
CASSEPVDRETQYF
TGTGCCAGCAGTGAACCGGTTGACAGAGAGACCCAGTACTTC
>TRBJ1-5|TRBD1|TRBV5-5|few
CASSLVPTGVNQPQHF
TGTGCCAGCAGCTTGGTTCCGACAGGGGTGAATCAGCCCCAGCATTTT
>TRBJ2-3|TRBD1|TRBV10-3|many
CAIRVGQEGTDTQYF
TGTGCCATCAGGGTTGGACAGGAAGGCACAGATACGCAGTATTTT
>TRBJ2-1|.|TRBV28|many
CASSFRRGSGSSYNEQFF
TGTGCCAGCAGTTTTCGGCGAGGTAGCGGAAGTTCCTACAATGAGCAGTTCTTC
>TRBJ2-7|.|TRBV19|many
CASRSLGAGEQYF
TGTGCCAGTCGTAGTCTGGGGGCAGGAGAGCAGTACTTC
>TRBJ1-2|.|TRBV7-2|many
CASSPPPRDGYTF
TGTGCCAGCAGCCCACCCCCGAGGGATGGCTACACCTTC
>TRBJ2-3|TRBD1|TRBV7-9|many
CASSYTTGTDYADTQYF
TGTGCCAGCAGCTACACCACCGGGACAGACTACGCAGATACGCAGTATTTT
>TRBJ1-3|.|TRBV28|many
CASSSPGAYSGNTIYF
TGTGCCAGCAGTTCTCCCGGGGCCTACTCTGGAAACACCATATATTTT
>TRBJ2-5|.|TRBV28|many
CASSSRTDLQETQYF
TGTGCCAGCAGTTCCCGAACGGACCTCCAAGAGACCCAGTACTTC
>TRBJ1-1|.|TRBV5-4|.
CASSSETQGNTEAFF
TGTGCCAGCAGTTCAGAGACTCAGGGGAACACTGAAGCTTTCTTT
>TRBJ1-1|.|TRBV12-3/TRBV12-4|many
CASSPNRELGTEAFF
TGTGCCAGCAGTCCAAACAGGGAGTTGGGCACTGAAGCTTTCTTT
>TRBJ2-7|.|TRBV10-3|many
CAISQDNLGEQYF
TGTGCCATCAGCCAGGACAACCTTGGAGAGCAGTACTTC
>TRBJ2-5|.|TRBV4-2|many
CASSQVRQGIGETQYF
TGTGCCAGCAGCCAAGTCAGGCAGGGGATAGGGGAGACCCAGTACTTC
>TRBJ1-1|.|TRBV7-9|many
CASSVTQNTEAFF
TGTGCCAGCAGCGTTACACAGAACACTGAAGCTTTCTTT